The 10 T cell receptor beta chains below all came from one sample that was sequenced in a study of cytomegalovirus exposure and HLA in healthy donors. The PCR ran on 60 Vbeta and 13 Jbeta primers. Here immunoSEQ multiplex PCR was the method, and the copy in TCRdb shows in-frame clones only, minus some. The repertoire includes about 160,000 clones, approximately 78% of them detected once, and approximately 7% sits in the top ten. The sequencing sample was made of PBMCs. These receptors originate from a woman in her 30s in good health and CMV-seropositive.

The genes are TRBV9 and TRBJ2-5; D uncertain. CDR3 length: 13 residues. The V and J ends lost 0 bases and 3 bases respectively, with 6 bases between them. Germline V gene sequence: CDR1 SGDLS, CDR2 YYNGEE. CDR3 coding DNA: TGTGCCAGCAGCGTAGGAACTAAAGAGACCCAGTACTTC. Translated, it gives CASSVGTKETQYF.

There are many counts of this clone. The rearrangement links TRBV7-9 to TRBJ1-1, with 8 bases identical to TRBD1. Trimming removed 8 bases from V and 1 base from J; junction bases left unmatched: 9. Germline lookup yields CDR1 SEHNR and CDR2 FQNEAQ (reference sequence). This CDR3 is 15 amino acids long. The CDR3 loop is CASEDRDAWNTEAFF. The CDR3 coding sequence is TGTGCCAGCGAGGACAGGGACGCTTGGAACACTGAAGCTTTCTTT. The full variable domain, rest sourced from reference TRBV7-9 and TRBJ1-1, is DTGVSQNPRHKITKRGQNVTFRCDPISEHNRLYWYRQTLGQGPEFLTYFQNEAQLEKSRLLSDRFSAERPKGSFSTLEIQRTEQGDSAMYLCASEDRDAWNTEAFFGQGTRLTVV.

The rearrangement uses TRBV21-1 and TRBJ1-1. TRBV21-1 is given as a pseudogene. The CDR3 loop spans 14 amino acids. The CDR3 coding sequence is TGTGCCAGCAGCCCGCGGGGAGGGGTTACTGAAGCTTTCTTT. It is translated as CASSPRGGVTEAFF.

The chain joins TRBV19 to TRBJ2-5; maybe TRBD1 (5 bases). The germline CDR1 and CDR2 sequences are LNHDA and SQIVND (reference sequence). Trimming removed 6 bases from V and 1 base from J, with 12 bases in between. The CDR3 is made up of 14 amino acids. The CDR3 is CASRPAGIQETQYF. As DNA, the CDR3 is TGTGCCAGTAGACCCGCAGGGATCCAAGAGACCCAGTACTTC.

J is TRBJ1-3 and V is TRBV9; 8 bases match TRBD1. Per the germline V gene, CDR1 is SGDLS and CDR2 is YYNGEE. Trimming took 4 bases from V and 4 from J; bases not matched to a gene: 4. The CDR3 consists of 14 residues. CDR3 bases: TGTGCCAGCAGCCAGACAGGGGTCGGAAACACCATATATTTT. It encodes CASSQTGVGNTIYF.

The chain has TRBV19 and TRBJ2-3; D uncertain. The CDR3 loop spans 14 amino acids. The V end was cut by 5 bases, the J end by 3 bases, with 12 bases between. CDR1 is LNHDA, CDR2 SQIVND, per germline (reference sequence). In DNA, the CDR3 is TGTGCCAGTAGTGCCTCCTTACTAACAGATACGCAGTATTTT. This encodes CASSASLLTDTQYF.

This chain connects TRBV30 to TRBJ2-2; D gene unclear. CDR1 GTSNPN and CDR2 SVGIG come from the germline V gene (reference sequence). V shed 2 bases and J shed 0 bases, with 4 bases lying between them. The CDR3 runs 13 residues. Written as DNA, the CDR3 is TGTGCCTGGAGTATAACGAACACCGGGGAGCTGTTTTTT. This sequence encodes CAWSITNTGELFF. Looking up the rest from reference TRBV30 and TRBJ2-2 gives the full variable domain: SQTIHQWPATLVQPVGSPLSLECTVEGTSNPNLYWYRQAAGRGLQLLFYSVGIGQISSEVPQNLSASRPQDRQFILSSKKLLLSDSGFYLCAWSITNTGELFFGEGSRLTVL.

This rearrangement joins TRBV29-1 to TRBJ2-7; possibly TRBD1 for D (6 bases). The length of the CDR3 is 14 residues. Between the trimmed V and J ends, which lost 1 base and 2 bases, there was a span of 12 bases. CDR1 and CDR2 (germline): SQVTM, ANQGSEA. The CDR3 bases are TGCAGCGTTGAAGGAACAGGGTACCCCTACGAGCAGTACTTC. Translated: CSVEGTGYPYEQYF.

V is TRBV4-1 and J is TRBJ1-5, with a weak D call TRBD1 (5 bases). The CDR3 consists of 16 residues. The V gene lost 4 bases and the J gene lost 0 bases, with 13 bases spanning the gap. CDR1 MGHRA and CDR2 YSYEKL come from the germline V gene. The CDR3 DNA reads TGCGCCAGCAGCCCCCGGACATTTAATAGCAATCAGCCCCAGCATTTT. This translates into CASSPRTFNSNQPQHF.

This sequence joins TRBV12-5 and TRBJ2-7; tentatively, D is TRBD2 (6 bases). This CDR3 is 17 amino acids long. Germline CDR1 LGHNT, CDR2 FRNRAP. With 0 bases removed from V and 2 bases from J, the gap between germline ends came to 17 bases. In nucleotides, the CDR3 is TGTGCTAGTGGTTTGGTACTACGGGGGTCCCTCACCTACGAGCAGTACTTC. Protein sequence: CASGLVLRGSLTYEQYF.